This entry features one T cell receptor beta chain sequence. These data belong to a study of T cells after yellow fever vaccination. TCRdb re-called the 5' RACE reads with MiXCR, one entry per CDR3 protein. The sample gives 500,000 to 650,000 distinct CDR3 sequences, around a sixth of which show up once; approximately 15% is in the top ten. The CDR3 covers 17 residues. The V and J ends lost 6 bases and 4 bases respectively, with 24 bases between them. Per the germline V gene, CDR1 is MNHEY and CDR2 is SMNVEV (reference sequence). The receptor was derived from a man between 18 and 35 years old who received the YFV17D yellow fever vaccine. The genes are TRBV27 and TRBJ1-1; D is uncertain. Sequencing used PBMCs, obtained 5 days after the first yellow fever vaccination. CDR3 loop: CASSRRGNFGVVTEAFF. In DNA form, the CDR3 reads TGTGCCAGCAGCCGCCGGGGAAATTTCGGGGTGGTCACTGAAGCTTTCTTT.